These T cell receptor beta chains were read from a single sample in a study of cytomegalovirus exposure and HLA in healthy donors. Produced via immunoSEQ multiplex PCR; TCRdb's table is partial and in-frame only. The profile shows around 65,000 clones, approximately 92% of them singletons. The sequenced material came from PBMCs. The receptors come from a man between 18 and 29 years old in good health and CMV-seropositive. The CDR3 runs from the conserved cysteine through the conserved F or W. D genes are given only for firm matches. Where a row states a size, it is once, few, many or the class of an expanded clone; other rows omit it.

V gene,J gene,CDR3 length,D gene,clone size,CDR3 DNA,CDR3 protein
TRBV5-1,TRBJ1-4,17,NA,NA,TGCGCCAGCAGCTTGCCTAGGGGCCAGGGCCTCGGGGAAAAACTGTTTTTT,CASSLPRGQGLGEKLFF
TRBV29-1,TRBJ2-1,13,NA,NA,TGCAGCGCCGGCTTCAGGGGAAACAATGAGCAGTTCTTC,CSAGFRGNNEQFF
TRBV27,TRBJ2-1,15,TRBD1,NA,TGTGCCAGCAGCCAGCCGGGACAGGGGATCCATGAGCAGTTCTTC,CASSQPGQGIHEQFF
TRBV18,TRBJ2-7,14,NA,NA,TGTGCCAGCTCACCAACGGCAGCCCGCGGCGAGCAGTACTTC,CASSPTAARGEQYF
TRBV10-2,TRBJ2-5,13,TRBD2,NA,TGCGCCAGCGGACTAGCGGGACCAGAGACCCAGTACTTC,CASGLAGPETQYF
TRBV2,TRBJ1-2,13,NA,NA,TGTGCCAGCAGTGTAACGGGACTTGAGGGCTACACCTTC,CASSVTGLEGYTF
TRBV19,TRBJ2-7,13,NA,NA,TGTGCCAGCCGCAGGGGTAGCAACCACGAGCAGTACTTC,CASRRGSNHEQYF
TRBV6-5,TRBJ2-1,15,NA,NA,TGTGCCAGCAGTTTCAGGGTACGAAGGAGGGTTGAGCAGTTCTTC,CASSFRVRRRVEQFF
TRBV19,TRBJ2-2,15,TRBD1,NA,TGTGCCAGTAGTATGACAGGGGTGGTCGCCGGGGAGCTGTTTTTT,CASSMTGVVAGELFF
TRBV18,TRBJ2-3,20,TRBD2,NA,TGTGCCAGCTCACAAACTAGCGGGAGACGGGGGGCCATTAACACAGATACGCAGTATTTT,CASSQTSGRRGAINTDTQYF
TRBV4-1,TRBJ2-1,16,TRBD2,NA,TGCGCCAGCAGCCTCCCGGGGACTAGCGCCAACAATGAGCAGTTCTTC,CASSLPGTSANNEQFF
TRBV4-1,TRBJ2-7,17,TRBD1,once,TGCGCCAGCAGCCAAGAAGGACTTAGGGGGCGCTGGGGCGAGCAGTACTTC,CASSQEGLRGRWGEQYF
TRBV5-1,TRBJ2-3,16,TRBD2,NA,TGCGCCAGCAGCTTGGCTTCAGCGGGAGAAGGAGATACGCAGTATTTT,CASSLASAGEGDTQYF
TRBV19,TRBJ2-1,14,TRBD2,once,TGTGCCACCACGCCTAGCGGGATAACGAATGAGCAGTTCTTC,CATTPSGITNEQFF
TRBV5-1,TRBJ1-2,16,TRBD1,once,TGCGCCAGCAGCTTACGACAGGGGGGTAAGGGCTATGGCTACACCTTC,CASSLRQGGKGYGYTF
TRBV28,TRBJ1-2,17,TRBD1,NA,TGTGCCAGCGGGATTTATTCCGGGACAGGGGCCTCTCGGGGCTACACCTTC,CASGIYSGTGASRGYTF
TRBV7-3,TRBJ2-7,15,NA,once,TGTGCCAGCAGCTTAAGCGGCGGGGAGACCTACGAGCAGTACTTC,CASSLSGGETYEQYF
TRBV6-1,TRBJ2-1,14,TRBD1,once,TGTGCCAGTACCCGGACAGGTTTGAGAGATGAGCAGTTCTTC,CASTRTGLRDEQFF
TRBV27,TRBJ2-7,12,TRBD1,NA,TGTGCCAGCAGAACAGGGGATTACGAGCAGTACTTC,CASRTGDYEQYF
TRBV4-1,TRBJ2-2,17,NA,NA,TGCGCCAGCAGCCAAGAAATAGTTCCTGGCGGCACCGGGGAGCTGTTTTTT,CASSQEIVPGGTGELFF
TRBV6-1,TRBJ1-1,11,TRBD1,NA,TGTGCCAGCTACAGGGGTGATGAAGCTTTCTTT,CASYRGDEAFF
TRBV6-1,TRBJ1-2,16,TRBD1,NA,TGTGCCAGCAGTGAAAAGGAAACCGGGACAGGGCGAGGCTACACCTTC,CASSEKETGTGRGYTF
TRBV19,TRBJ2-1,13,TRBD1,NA,TGTGCCAGCGGACAGGGGGGTAGTGGTGAGCAGTTCTTC,CASGQGGSGEQFF
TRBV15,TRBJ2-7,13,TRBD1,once,TGTGCCACCGCCGTGACAGGGGCGGGCGAGCAGTACTTC,CATAVTGAGEQYF
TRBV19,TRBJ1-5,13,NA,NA,TGTGCCAGTAGTTCCGGGGAACGCCAGCCCCAGCATTTT,CASSSGERQPQHF
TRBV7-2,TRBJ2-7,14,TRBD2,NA,TGTGCCAGCAGCTTGACACTAGCGTTGTGGGAGCAGTACTTC,CASSLTLALWEQYF
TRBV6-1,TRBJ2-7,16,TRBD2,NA,TGTGCCAGCAGTGAAAGGGGGCTAGCGGGACTTCACGAGCAGTACTTC,CASSERGLAGLHEQYF
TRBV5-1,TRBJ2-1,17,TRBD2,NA,TGCGCCAGCAGCCAAAGGTTGGCGGGAGTTTCCTACAATGAGCAGTTCTTC,CASSQRLAGVSYNEQFF
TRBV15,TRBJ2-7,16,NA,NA,TGTGCCACCAGCAGAGATATGGGGGATAGCGGCTACGAGCAGTACTTC,CATSRDMGDSGYEQYF
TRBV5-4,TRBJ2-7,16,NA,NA,TGTGCCAGCAGCCCCCCGGGGTCGTCCGCAGCGTCAGGGCAGTACTTC,CASSPPGSSAASGQYF
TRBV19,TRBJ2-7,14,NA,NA,TGTGCCAGTAGTATACAGGGGCCCACCTACGAGCAGTACTTC,CASSIQGPTYEQYF
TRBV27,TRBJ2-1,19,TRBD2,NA,TGTGCCAGCAGTTTCCAAGCTGGACTAGCGGGAGGAAGCTACAATGAGCAGTTCTTC,CASSFQAGLAGGSYNEQFF
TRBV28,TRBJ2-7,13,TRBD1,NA,TGTGCCAGCACCGTGGGACAGACTTACGAGCAGTACTTC,CASTVGQTYEQYF
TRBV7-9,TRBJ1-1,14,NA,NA,TGTGCCAGCAGCCCGACACGCCAGAACACTGAAGCTTTCTTT,CASSPTRQNTEAFF
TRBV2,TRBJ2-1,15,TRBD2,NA,TGTGCCAGCATGCTAGCGGGAGGTTCCTACAATGAGCAGTTCTTC,CASMLAGGSYNEQFF
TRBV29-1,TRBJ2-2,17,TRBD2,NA,TGCAGCGTTGCGGTGCTAGCGGGAGGGCCAGCTACCGGGGAGCTGTTTTTT,CSVAVLAGGPATGELFF
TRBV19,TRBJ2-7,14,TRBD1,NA,TGTGCCAGTAGTGCAGGCAGGGGGCTGGACGAGCAGTACTTC,CASSAGRGLDEQYF
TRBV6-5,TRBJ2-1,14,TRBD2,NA,TGTGCCAGCAGTGCTAGCGGGAGATGGAATGAGCAGTTCTTC,CASSASGRWNEQFF
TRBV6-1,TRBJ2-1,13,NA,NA,TGTGCCACCCGGGTCACCTCCTACAATGAGCAGTTCTTC,CATRVTSYNEQFF
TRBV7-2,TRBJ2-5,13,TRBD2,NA,TGTGCCAGCAGCCGCGGCGGGGGAGAGACCCAGTACTTC,CASSRGGGETQYF
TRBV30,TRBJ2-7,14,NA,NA,TGTGCCTGGGGAGACTGGGGGGTGGCCTACGAGCAGTACTTC,CAWGDWGVAYEQYF
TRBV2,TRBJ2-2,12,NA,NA,TGTGCCAGCCGCGGATCCCCCGGGGAGCTGTTTTTT,CASRGSPGELFF
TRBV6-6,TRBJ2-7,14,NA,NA,TGTGCCAGCAGTTACGGCCAGCTAGACTACGAGCAGTACTTC,CASSYGQLDYEQYF
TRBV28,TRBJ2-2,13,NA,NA,TGTGCCAGCAGCGCCAGGGTTGGCGGGGAGCTGTTTTTT,CASSARVGGELFF
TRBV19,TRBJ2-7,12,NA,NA,TGCAGCGCGGGCAGGGGAGACTACGAGCAGTACTTC,CSAGRGDYEQYF